This T cell receptor beta chain was retrieved from a study of post-analysis software for immune sequencing data. Across the whole study: Multiple sclerosis in the patients followed relapsing-remitting, secondary progressive and progressive-relapsing courses. Study-level results: Elevated frequency relative to controls characterized roughly five TRBV segments in patients, TRBV5-6, TRBV5-1 and TRBV20-1 among them.

From germline, CDR1 is SGHRS and CDR2 YFSETQ. The V gene end was trimmed by 7 bases and the J gene end by 6 bases; junction bases not matched to a gene: 3. This CDR3 is built from 13 residues. Regarding this clonotype: Its antigen is still unknown.

Libraries were made from TCR beta cDNA, and they carried unique molecular identifiers. Each CDR3 protein gets one entry after TCRdb re-called the PCR reads with MiXCR. Counted here are hundreds of thousands of distinct CDR3 sequences, around 40% occurring once; the ten biggest clones make up about an eighth. The receptor was derived from a girl aged 10 to 17 with multiple sclerosis. The source material was blood. This chain links TRBV5-1 with TRBJ2-1; 11 nucleotides align to TRBD2. CDR3 in amino acids: CASVLAGGNEQFF. DNA for the CDR3: TGCGCCAGCGTGCTAGCGGGGGGCAATGAGCAGTTCTTC.